This T cell receptor beta chain originates from a study of monozygotic twins with inflammatory bowel disease. The V gene's germline CDR1 is LGHNA and CDR2 YNFKEQ. This CDR3 has 21 amino acids. TCRdb re-called the 5' RACE reads; one entry per CDR3 protein, DNA not given. In all, the sample yields over 150,000 distinct CDR3 sequences. The chain combines TRBV4-2 with TRBJ2-1; TCRdb indicates TRBD2, and absent DNA this call remains unverified. This receptor was taken from a human donor with ulcerative colitis or Crohn's disease, or a healthy co-twin of an affected twin (not recorded which). Sequencing input: blood. Here the CDR3 reads CACSQGLPGLAGLRETNEQFF.